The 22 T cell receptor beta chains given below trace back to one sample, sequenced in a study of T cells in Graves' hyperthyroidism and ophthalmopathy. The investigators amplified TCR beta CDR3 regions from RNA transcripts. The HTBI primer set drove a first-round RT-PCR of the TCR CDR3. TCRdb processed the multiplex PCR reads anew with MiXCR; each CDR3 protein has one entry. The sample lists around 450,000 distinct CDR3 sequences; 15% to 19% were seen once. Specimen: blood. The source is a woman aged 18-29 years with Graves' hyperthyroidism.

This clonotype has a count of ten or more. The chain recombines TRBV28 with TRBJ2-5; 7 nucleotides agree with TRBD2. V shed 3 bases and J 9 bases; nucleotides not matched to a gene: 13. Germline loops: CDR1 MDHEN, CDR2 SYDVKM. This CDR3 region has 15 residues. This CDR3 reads CASSFLRRLAGAQYF. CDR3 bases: TGTGCCAGCAGTTTTCTAAGAAGACTCGCGGGGGCCCAGTACTTC. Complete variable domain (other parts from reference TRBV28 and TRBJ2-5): DVKVTQSSRYLVKRTGEKVFLECVQDMDHENMFWYRQDPGLGLRLIYFSYDVKMKEKGDIPEGYSVSREKKERFSLILESASTNQTSMYLCASSFLRRLAGAQYFGPGTRLLVL.

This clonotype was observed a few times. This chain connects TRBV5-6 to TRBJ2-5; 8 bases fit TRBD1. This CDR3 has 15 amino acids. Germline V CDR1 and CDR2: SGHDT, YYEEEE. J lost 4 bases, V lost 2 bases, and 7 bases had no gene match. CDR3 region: CASSLPDRAAETQYF. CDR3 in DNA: TGTGCCAGCAGCTTACCGGACAGGGCTGCAGAGACCCAGTACTTC.

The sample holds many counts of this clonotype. The CDR3 bases are TGTGCCAGCAGCTTCATTAGCGGGGGGGCAGGGGGAAAAGAGACCCAGTACTTC. Its protein product is CASSFISGGAGGKETQYF. The rearrangement joins TRBV7-8 to TRBJ2-5, with TRBD2 matching over 11 bases. With 3 bases clipped from V and 3 bases from J, the junction kept 12 bases outside the gene matches. This CDR3 is built from 18 residues. Germline V gene lookup returns CDR1 SGHVS and CDR2 FQNEAQ.

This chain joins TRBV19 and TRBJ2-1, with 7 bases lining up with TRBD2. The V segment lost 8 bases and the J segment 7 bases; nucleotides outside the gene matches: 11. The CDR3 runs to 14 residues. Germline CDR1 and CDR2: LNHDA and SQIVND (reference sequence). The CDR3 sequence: CASRRLAPGNEQFF. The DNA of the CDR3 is TGTGCCAGTCGTCGACTAGCCCCGGGGAATGAGCAGTTCTTC.

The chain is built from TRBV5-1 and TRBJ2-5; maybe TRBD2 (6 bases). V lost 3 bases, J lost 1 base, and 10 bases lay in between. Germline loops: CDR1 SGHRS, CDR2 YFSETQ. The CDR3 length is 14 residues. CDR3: CASSSVGGQETQYF. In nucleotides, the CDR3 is TGCGCCAGCAGCTCCGTCGGGGGCCAAGAGACCCAGTACTTC.

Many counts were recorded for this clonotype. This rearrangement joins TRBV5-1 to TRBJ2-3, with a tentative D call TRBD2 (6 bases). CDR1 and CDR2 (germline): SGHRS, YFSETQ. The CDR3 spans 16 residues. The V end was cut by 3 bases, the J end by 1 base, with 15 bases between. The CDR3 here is CASSSAQAGRTDTQYF. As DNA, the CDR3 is TGCGCCAGCAGCTCCGCGCAAGCGGGCCGCACAGATACGCAGTATTTT. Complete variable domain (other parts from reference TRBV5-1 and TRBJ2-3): KAGVTQTPRYLIKTRGQQVTLSCSPISGHRSVSWYQQTPGQGLQFLFEYFSETQRNKGNFPGRFSGRQFSNSRSEMNVSTLELGDSALYLCASSSAQAGRTDTQYFGPGTRLTVL.

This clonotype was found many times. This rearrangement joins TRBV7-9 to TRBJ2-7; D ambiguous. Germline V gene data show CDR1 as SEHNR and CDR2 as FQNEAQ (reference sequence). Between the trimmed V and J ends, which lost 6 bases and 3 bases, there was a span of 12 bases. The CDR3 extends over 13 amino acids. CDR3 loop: CASSMMGSYEQYF. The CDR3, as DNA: TGTGCCAGCAGTATGATGGGCAGCTACGAGCAGTACTTC.

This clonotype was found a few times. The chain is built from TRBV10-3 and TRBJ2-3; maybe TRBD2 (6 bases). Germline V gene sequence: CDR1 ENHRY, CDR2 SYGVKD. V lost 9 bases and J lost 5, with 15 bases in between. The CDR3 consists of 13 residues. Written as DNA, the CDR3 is TGTGCCATGAGACGGGAGACCGAAGATACGCAGTATTTT. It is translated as CAMRRETEDTQYF.

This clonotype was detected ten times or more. DNA for the CDR3: TGTGCCAGCTTATCAGGGTTGAACACTGAAGCTTTCTTT. It codes for CASLSGLNTEAFF. V gene TRBV18 combines with J gene TRBJ1-1; tentative D call: TRBD1 (5 bases). The CDR3 is made up of 13 amino acids. V was cut by 7 bases and J by 0 bases, with 9 bases left in between. Germline V gene lookup returns CDR1 KGHSH and CDR2 LQKENI.

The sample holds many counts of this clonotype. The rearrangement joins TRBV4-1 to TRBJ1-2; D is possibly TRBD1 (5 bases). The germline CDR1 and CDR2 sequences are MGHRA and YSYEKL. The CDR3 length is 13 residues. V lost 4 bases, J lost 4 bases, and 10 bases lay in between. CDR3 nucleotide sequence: TGCGCCAGCAGCCTCAGGGAGTCCTATGGCTACACCTTC. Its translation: CASSLRESYGYTF.

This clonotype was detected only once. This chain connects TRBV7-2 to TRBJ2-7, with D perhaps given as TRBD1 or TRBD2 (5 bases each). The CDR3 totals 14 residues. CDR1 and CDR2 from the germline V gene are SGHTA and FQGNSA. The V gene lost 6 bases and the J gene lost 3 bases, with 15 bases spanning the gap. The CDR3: CASRPPGPDYEQYF. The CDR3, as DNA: TGTGCCAGCAGGCCGCCGGGACCCGACTACGAGCAGTACTTC. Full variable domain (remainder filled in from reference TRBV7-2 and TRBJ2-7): GAGVSQSPSNKVTEKGKDVELRCDPISGHTALYWYRQSLGQGLEFLIYFQGNSAPDKSGLPSDRFSAERTGGSVSTLTIQRTQQEDSAVYLCASRPPGPDYEQYFGPGTRLTVT.

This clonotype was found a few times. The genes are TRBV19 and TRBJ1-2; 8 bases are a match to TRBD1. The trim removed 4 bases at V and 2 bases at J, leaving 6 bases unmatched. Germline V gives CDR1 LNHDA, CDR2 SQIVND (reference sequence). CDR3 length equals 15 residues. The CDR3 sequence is CASSRAGGINYGYTF. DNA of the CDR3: TGTGCCAGTAGTAGGGCAGGGGGCATCAACTATGGCTACACCTTC.

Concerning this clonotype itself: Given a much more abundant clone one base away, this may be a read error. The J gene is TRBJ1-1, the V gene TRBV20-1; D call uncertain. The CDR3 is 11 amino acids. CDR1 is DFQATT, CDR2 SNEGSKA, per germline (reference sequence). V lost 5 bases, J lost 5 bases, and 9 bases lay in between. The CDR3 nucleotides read TGCAGTGCTGGAAAGGAGACTGAAGCTTTCTTT. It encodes CSAGKETEAFF.

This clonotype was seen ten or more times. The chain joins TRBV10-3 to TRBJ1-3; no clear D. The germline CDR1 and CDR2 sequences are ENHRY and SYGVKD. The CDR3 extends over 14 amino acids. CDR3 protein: CVVRSAISGNTIYF. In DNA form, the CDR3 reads TGTGTCGTTCGGAGCGCAATCTCTGGAAACACCATATATTTT.

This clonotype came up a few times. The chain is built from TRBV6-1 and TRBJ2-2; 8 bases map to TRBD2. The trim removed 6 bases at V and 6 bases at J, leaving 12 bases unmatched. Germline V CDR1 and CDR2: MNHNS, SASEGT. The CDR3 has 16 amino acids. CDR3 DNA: TGTGCCAGCAGCTTTGGGACTAGGGGTTTTCCCGGGGAGCTGTTTTTT. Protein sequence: CASSFGTRGFPGELFF.

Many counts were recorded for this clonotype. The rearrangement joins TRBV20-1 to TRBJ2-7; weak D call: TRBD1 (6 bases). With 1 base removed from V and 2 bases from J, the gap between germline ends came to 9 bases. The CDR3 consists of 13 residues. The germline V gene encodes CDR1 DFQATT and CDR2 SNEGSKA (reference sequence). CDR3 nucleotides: TGCAGTGCTAGAGGAAAGGGGGCCTACGAGCAGTACTTC. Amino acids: CSARGKGAYEQYF.

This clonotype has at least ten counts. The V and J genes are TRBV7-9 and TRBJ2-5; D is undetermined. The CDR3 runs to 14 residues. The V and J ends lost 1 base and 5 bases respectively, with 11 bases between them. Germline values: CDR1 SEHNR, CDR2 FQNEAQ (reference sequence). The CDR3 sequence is CASSLVFRAETQYF. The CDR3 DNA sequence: TGTGCCAGCAGCTTAGTTTTTAGGGCGGAGACCCAGTACTTC.

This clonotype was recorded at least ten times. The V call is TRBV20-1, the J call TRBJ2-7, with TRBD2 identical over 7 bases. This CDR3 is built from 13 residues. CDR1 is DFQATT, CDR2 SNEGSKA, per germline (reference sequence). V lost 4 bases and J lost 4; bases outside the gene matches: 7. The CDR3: CSATQGLIYEQYF. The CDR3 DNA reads TGCAGTGCTACCCAGGGACTAATATACGAGCAGTACTTC.

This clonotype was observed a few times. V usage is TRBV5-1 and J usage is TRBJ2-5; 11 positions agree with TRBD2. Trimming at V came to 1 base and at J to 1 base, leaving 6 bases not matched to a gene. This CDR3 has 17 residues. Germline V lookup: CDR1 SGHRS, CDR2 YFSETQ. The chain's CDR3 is CASSLRPTSGTQETQYF. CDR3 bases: TGCGCCAGCAGCTTGCGACCGACTAGCGGGACCCAAGAGACCCAGTACTTC.

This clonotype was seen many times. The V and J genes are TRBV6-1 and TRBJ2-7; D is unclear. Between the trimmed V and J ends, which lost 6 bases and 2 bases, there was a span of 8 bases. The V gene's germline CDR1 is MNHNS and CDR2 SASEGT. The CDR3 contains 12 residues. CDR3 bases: TGTGCCAGCAGGACGGCAACCTACGAGCAGTACTTC. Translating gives CASRTATYEQYF.

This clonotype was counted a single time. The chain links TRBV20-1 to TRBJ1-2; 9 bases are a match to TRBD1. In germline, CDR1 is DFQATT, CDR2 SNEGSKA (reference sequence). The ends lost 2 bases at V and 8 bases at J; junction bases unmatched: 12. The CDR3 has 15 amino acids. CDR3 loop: CSARPSTTGGGGYTF. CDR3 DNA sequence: TGCAGTGCTAGACCGTCAACTACAGGGGGCGGGGGCTACACCTTC.

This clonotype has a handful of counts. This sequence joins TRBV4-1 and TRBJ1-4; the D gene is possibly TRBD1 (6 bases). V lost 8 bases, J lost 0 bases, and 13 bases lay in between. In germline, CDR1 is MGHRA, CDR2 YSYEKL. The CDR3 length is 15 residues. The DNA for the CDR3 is TGCGCCAGCCGCCGACAGGCAGCAACTAATGAAAAACTGTTTTTT. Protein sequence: CASRRQAATNEKLFF.